Listed below are T cell receptor beta chains from one sample, sequenced in a study of T-cell memory formation after mild COVID-19. TCRdb ran MiXCR on the 5' RACE reads and lists one entry per CDR3 protein. The table includes under 450,000 distinct CDR3 sequences, roughly a quarter detected once. The material sequenced was PBMCs or a T cell subset sorted from them (not recorded which). These receptors all come from an adult woman who had mild COVID-19 (a few samples of this study predate the infection). Cell type and time point are not known. Each CDR3 is given with its conserved first and last residue. The D gene is left open where the match is weak. Size is stated for part of the rows, as once, few or many counts, or as a class when the clone is expanded.

size,length,D,V,J,CDR3,DNA
-,15,TRBD2,TRBV5-1,TRBJ2-5,CASSVGGLAQETQYF,TGCGCCAGCAGCGTGGGGGGACTAGCTCAAGAGACCCAGTACTTC
-,15,TRBD1,TRBV24-1,TRBJ1-2,CATSEGTGGVDGYTF,TGTGCCACCAGTGAAGGGACAGGGGGCGTTGATGGCTACACCTTC
few,15,TRBD1,TRBV11-1,TRBJ1-1,CASSWGTAVNTEAFF,TGTGCCAGCAGCTGGGGGACAGCGGTGAACACTGAAGCTTTCTTT
few,15,-,TRBV27,TRBJ2-7,CASTVSGLSSYEQYF,TGTGCCAGCACCGTATCTGGGCTCTCCAGCTACGAGCAGTACTTC
few,14,-,TRBV7-8,TRBJ1-2,CASSLAAGSYGYTF,TGTGCCAGCAGCTTAGCCGCGGGATCGTATGGCTACACCTTC
many,15,TRBD2,TRBV12-3/TRBV12-4,TRBJ2-7,CASSPTSGGSSEQYF,TGTGCCAGCAGTCCCACTAGCGGTGGGTCTTCGGAGCAGTACTTC
-,10,-,TRBV5-1,TRBJ2-7,CASPRCKQYF,TGCGCCAGCCCCCGTTGTAAGCAGTACTTC
few,17,-,TRBV7-6,TRBJ2-7,CASSLVAGQGGAYEQYF,TGTGCCAGCAGCTTAGTGGCTGGTCAGGGGGGCGCCTACGAGCAGTACTTC
-,17,-,TRBV15,TRBJ1-3,CATSSRRRDRSGNTIYF,TGTGCCACCAGCAGTCGAAGAAGGGACCGCTCTGGAAACACCATATATTTT
few,22,TRBD1,TRBV12-3/TRBV12-4,TRBJ1-1,CASSILADRGLDWAAGNTEAFF,TGTGCCAGCAGTATCCTCGCGGACAGGGGACTAGACTGGGCTGCCGGGAACACTGAAGCTTTCTTT
-,13,-,TRBV5-1,TRBJ1-2,CASSLPQGYGYTF,TGCGCCAGCAGCTTGCCCCAGGGGTATGGCTACACCTTC